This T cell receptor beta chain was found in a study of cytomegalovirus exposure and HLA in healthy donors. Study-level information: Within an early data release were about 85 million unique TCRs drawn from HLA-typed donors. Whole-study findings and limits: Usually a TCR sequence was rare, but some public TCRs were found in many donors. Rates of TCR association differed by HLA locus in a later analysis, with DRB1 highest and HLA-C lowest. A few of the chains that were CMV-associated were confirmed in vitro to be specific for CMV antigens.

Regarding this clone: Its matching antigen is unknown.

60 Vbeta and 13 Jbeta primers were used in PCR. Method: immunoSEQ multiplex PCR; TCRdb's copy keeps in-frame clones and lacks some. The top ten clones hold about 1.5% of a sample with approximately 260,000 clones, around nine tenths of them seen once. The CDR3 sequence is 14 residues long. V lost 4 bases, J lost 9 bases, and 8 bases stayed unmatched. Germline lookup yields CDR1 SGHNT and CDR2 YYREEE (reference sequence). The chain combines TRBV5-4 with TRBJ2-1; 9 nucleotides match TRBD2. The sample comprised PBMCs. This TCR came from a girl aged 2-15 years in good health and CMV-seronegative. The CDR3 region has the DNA TGTGCCAGCAGCATAGCGGGGGCCCTGGTTGAGCAGTTCTTC. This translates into CASSIAGALVEQFF.